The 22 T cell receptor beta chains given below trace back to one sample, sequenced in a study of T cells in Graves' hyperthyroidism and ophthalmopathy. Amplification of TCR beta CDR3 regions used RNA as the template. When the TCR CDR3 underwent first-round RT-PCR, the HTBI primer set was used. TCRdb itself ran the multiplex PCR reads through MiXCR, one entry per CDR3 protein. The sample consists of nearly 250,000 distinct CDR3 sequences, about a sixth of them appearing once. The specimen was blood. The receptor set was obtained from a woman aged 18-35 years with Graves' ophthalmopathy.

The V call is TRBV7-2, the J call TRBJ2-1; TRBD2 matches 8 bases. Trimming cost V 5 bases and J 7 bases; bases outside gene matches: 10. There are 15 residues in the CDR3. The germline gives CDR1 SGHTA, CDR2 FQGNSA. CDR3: CASSQQGAGVNEQFF. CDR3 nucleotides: TGTGCCAGCAGCCAACAAGGAGCGGGAGTGAATGAGCAGTTCTTC.

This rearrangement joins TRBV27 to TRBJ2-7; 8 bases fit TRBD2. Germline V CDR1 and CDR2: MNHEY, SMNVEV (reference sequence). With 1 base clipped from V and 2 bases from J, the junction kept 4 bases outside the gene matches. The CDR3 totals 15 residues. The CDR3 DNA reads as TGTGCCAGCAGTTTATATACTAGCGGCACCTACGAGCAGTACTTC. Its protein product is CASSLYTSGTYEQYF.

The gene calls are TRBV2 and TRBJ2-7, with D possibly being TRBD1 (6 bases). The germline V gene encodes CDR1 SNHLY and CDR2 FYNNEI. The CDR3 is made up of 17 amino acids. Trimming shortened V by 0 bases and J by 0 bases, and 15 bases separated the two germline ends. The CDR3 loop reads CASSEAWQGTSSYEQYF. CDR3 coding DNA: TGTGCCAGCAGTGAAGCTTGGCAGGGGACCAGCTCCTACGAGCAGTACTTC.

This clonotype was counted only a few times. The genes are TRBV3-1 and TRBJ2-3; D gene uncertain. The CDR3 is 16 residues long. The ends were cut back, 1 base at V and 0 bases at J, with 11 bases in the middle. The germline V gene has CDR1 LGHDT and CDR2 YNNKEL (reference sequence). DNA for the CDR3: TGTGCCAGCAGCCAAGTCCCGCGGAGCAGCACAGATACGCAGTATTTT. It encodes CASSQVPRSSTDTQYF.

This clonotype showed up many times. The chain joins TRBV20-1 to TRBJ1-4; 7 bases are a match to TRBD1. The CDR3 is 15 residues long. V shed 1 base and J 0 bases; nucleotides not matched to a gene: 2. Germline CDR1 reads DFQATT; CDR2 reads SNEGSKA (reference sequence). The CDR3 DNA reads TGCAGTGCTAGAGCCGACAGGGCAACTAATGAAAAACTGTTTTTT. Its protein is CSARADRATNEKLFF.

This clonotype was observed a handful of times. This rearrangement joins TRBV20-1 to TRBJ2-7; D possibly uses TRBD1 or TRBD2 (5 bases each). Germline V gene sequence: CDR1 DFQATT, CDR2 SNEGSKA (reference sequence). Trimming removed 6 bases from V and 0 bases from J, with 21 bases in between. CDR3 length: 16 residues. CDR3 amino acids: CSAPPRDPRSSYEQYF. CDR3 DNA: TGCAGTGCCCCTCCCCGGGACCCACGTTCCTCCTACGAGCAGTACTTC.

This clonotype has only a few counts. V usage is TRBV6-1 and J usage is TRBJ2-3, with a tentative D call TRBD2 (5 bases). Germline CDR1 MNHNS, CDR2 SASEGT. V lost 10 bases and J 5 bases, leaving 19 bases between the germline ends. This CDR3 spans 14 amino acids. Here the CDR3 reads CATATGLARDTQYF. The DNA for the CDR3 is TGTGCCACAGCCACCGGGCTAGCAAGAGATACGCAGTATTTT.

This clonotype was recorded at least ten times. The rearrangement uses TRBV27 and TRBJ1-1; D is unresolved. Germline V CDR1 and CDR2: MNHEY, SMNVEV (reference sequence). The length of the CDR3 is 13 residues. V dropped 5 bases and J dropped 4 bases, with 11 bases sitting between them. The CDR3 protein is CASSPDISTEAFF. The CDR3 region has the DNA TGTGCCAGCAGTCCTGACATCAGCACTGAAGCTTTCTTT.

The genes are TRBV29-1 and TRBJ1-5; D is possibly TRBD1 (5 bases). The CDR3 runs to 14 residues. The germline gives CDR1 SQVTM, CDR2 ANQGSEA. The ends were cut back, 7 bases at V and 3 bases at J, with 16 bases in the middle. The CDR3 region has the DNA TGCAGCGCCACCTTCGGGACGGACAATCAGCCCCAGCATTTT. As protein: CSATFGTDNQPQHF.

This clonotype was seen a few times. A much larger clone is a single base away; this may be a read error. This CDR3 is CAGSSAIYGYTF. For the CDR3, the DNA is TGTGCCGGCTCCTCGGCTATATATGGCTACACCTTC. The V and J genes are TRBV3-1 and TRBJ1-2; D remains unclear. Germline V gives CDR1 LGHDT, CDR2 YNNKEL (reference sequence). Between the trimmed V and J ends, which lost 11 bases and 5 bases, there was a span of 15 bases. This CDR3 region has 12 residues.

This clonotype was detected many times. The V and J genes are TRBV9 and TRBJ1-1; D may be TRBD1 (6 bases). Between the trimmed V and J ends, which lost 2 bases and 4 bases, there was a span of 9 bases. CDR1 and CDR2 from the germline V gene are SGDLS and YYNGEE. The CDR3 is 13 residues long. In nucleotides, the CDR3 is TGTGCCAGCAGCGTCCAACAGGGCACTGAAGCTTTCTTT. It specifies CASSVQQGTEAFF.

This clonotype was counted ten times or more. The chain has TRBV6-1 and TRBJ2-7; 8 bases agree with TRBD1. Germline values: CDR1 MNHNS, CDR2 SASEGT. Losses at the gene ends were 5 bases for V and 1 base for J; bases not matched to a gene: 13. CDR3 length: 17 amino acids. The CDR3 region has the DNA TGTGCCAGCAGTCCCAGGACAGGGCGGGAAAATTCCTACGAGCAGTACTTC. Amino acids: CASSPRTGRENSYEQYF.

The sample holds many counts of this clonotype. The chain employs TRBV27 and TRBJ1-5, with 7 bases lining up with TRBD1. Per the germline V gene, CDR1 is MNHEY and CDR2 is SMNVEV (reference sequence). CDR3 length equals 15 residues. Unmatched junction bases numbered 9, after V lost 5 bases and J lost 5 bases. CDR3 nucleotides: TGTGCCAGCAGTATTTTCCCGGGACAGTATCAGCCCCAGCATTTT. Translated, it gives CASSIFPGQYQPQHF.

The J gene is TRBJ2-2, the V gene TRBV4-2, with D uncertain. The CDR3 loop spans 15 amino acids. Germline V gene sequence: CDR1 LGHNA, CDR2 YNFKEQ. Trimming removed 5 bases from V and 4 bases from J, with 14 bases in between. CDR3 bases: TGTGCCAGCAGCGCACCTCTTAAGGGCACCGGGGAGCTGTTTTTT. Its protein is CASSAPLKGTGELFF.

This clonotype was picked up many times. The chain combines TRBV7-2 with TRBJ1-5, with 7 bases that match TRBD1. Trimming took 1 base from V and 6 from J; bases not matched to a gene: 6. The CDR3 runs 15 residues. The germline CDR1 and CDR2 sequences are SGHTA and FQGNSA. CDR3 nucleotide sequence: TGTGCCAGCAGCTTAGAAGGGGGCGGAGGTCAGCCCCAGCATTTT. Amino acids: CASSLEGGGGQPQHF.

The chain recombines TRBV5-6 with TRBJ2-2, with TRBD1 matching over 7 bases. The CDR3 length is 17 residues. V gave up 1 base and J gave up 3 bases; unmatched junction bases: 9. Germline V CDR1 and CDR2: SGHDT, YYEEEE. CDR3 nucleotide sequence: TGTGCCAGCAGCTTGTTTCGACGGGACAGCTACACCGGGGAGCTGTTTTTT. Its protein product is CASSLFRRDSYTGELFF. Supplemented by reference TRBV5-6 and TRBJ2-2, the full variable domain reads DAGVTQSPTHLIKTRGQQVTLRCSPKSGHDTVSWYQQALGQGPQFIFQYYEEEERQRGNFPDRFSGHQFPNYSSELNVNALLLGDSALYLCASSLFRRDSYTGELFFGEGSRLTVL.

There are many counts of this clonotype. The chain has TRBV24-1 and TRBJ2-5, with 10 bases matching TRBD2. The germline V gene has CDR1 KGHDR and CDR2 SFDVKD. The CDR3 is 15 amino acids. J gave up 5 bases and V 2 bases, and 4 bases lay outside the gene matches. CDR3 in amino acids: CATSDSVAGGETQYF. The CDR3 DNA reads TGTGCCACCAGTGATTCCGTAGCGGGGGGCGAGACCCAGTACTTC.

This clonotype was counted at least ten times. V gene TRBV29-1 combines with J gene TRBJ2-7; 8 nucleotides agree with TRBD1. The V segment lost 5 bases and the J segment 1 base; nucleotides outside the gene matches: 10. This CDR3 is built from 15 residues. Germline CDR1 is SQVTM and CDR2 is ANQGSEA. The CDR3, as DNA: TGCAGCGTTTGTGCTTTGTGGACAGGGTCCTACGAGCAGTACTTC. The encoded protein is CSVCALWTGSYEQYF.

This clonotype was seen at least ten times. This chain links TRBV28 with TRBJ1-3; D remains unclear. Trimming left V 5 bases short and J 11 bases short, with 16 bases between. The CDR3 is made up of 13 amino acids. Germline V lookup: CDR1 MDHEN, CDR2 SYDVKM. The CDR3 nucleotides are TGTGCCAGCAGTACTAGTTCCCGAATACCCATATATTTT. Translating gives CASSTSSRIPIYF.

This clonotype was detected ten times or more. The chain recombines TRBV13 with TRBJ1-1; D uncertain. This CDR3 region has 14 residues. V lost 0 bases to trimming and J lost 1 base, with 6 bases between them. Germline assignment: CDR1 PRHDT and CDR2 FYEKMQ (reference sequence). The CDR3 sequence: CASSLGPANTEAFF. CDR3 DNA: TGTGCCAGCAGCTTAGGCCCAGCGAACACTGAAGCTTTCTTT.

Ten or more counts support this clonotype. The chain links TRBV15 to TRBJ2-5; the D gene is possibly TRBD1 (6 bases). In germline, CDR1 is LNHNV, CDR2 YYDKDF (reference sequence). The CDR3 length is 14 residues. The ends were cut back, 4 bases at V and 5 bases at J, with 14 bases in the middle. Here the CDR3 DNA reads TGTGCCACCAGCACCCTACAGGGAACGGAGACCCAGTACTTC. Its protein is CATSTLQGTETQYF.

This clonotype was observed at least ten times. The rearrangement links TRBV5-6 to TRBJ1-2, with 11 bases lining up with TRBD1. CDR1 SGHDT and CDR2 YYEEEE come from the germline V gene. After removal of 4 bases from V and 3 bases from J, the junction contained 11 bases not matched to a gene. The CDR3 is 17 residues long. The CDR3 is CASSPMDRGLWDYGYTF. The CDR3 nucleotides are TGTGCCAGCAGCCCGATGGACAGGGGGCTGTGGGACTATGGCTACACCTTC.